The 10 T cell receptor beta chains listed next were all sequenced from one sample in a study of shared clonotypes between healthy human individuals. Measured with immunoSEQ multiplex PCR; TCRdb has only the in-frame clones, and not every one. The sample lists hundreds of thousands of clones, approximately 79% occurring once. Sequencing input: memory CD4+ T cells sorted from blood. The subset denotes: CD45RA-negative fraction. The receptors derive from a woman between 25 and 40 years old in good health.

CDR3 protein: CASSSKGKTGYEKLFF. CDR3 sequence (DNA): TGTGCCAGCAGTTCCAAAGGGAAGACAGGGTATGAAAAACTGTTTTTT. The rearrangement uses TRBV27 and TRBJ1-4; 7 positions agree with TRBD1. In germline, CDR1 is MNHEY, CDR2 SMNVEV (reference sequence). The CDR3 is 16 amino acids. V gave up 4 bases and J gave up 6 bases; unmatched junction bases: 11.

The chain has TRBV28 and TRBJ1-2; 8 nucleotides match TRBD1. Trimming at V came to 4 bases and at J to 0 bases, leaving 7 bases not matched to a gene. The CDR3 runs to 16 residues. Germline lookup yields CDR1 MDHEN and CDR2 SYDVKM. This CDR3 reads CASSSGTGRANYGYTF. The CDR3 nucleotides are TGTGCCAGCAGTTCCGGGACAGGTAGAGCTAACTATGGCTACACCTTC.

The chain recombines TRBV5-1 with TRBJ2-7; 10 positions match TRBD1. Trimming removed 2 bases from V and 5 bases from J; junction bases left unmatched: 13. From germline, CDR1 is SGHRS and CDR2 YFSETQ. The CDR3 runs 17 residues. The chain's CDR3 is CASSFRTGGPRSDEQYF. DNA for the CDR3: TGCGCCAGCAGCTTTCGGACAGGGGGACCGCGGAGCGACGAGCAGTACTTC.

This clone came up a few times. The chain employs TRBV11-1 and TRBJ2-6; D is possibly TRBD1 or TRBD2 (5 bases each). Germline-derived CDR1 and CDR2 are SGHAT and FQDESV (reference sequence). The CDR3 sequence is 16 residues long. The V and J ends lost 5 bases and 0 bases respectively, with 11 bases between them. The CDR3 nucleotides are TGTGCCAGCAGCCAGGGACGGAACTCTGGGGCCAACGTCCTGACTTTC. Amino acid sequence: CASSQGRNSGANVLTF.

As DNA, the CDR3 is TGCGCCAGCAGCCAAGAAGGCGCCAGGGGGCTCTACGAGCAGTACTTC. Protein sequence: CASSQEGARGLYEQYF. The V call is TRBV4-1, the J call TRBJ2-7; 8 bases map to TRBD1. J was trimmed by 3 bases and V by 0 bases; bases with no gene match: 7. The CDR3 runs 16 residues. Germline V gene data show CDR1 as MGHRA and CDR2 as YSYEKL.

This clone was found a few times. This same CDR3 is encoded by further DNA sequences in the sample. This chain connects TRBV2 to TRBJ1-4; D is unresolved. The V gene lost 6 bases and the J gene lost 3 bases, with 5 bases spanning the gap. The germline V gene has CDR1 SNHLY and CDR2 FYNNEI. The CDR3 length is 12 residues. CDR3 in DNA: TGTGCCAGCAGCGCTTCTAATGAAAAACTGTTTTTT. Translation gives CASSASNEKLFF.

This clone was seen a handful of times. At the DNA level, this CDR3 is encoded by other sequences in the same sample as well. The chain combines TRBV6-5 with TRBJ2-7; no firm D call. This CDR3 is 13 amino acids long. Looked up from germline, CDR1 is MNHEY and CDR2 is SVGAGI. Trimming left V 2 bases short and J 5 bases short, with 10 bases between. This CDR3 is CASSYNGGHEQYF. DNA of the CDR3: TGTGCCAGCAGTTACAACGGTGGGCACGAGCAGTACTTC.

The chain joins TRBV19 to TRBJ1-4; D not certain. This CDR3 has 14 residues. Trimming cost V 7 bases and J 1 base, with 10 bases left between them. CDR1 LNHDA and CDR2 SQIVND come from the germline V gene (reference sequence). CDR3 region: CASTEQITNEKLFF. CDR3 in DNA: TGTGCCAGTACCGAGCAGATAACTAATGAAAAACTGTTTTTT. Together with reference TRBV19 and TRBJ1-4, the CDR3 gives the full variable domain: DGGITQSPKYLFRKEGQNVTLSCEQNLNHDAMYWYRQDPGQGLRLIYYSQIVNDFQKGDIAEGYSVSREKKESFPLTVTSAQKNPTAFYLCASTEQITNEKLFFGSGTQLSVL.

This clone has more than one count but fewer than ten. The CDR3 here is CASRRGTGDGELFF. CDR3 coding DNA: TGTGCCAGCAGACGTGGGACAGGGGACGGGGAGCTGTTTTTT. The genes are TRBV2 and TRBJ2-2; 10 bases agree with TRBD1. This CDR3 spans 14 amino acids. V was clipped by 6 bases and J by 7 bases; unmatched bases: 5. Germline V lookup: CDR1 SNHLY, CDR2 FYNNEI.

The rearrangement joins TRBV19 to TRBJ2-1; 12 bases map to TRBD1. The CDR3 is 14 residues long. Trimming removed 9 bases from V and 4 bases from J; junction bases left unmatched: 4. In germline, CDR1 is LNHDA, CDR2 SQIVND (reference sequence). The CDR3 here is CASGTGGSYNEQFF. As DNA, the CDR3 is TGTGCCAGCGGGACAGGGGGCTCGTACAATGAGCAGTTCTTC.